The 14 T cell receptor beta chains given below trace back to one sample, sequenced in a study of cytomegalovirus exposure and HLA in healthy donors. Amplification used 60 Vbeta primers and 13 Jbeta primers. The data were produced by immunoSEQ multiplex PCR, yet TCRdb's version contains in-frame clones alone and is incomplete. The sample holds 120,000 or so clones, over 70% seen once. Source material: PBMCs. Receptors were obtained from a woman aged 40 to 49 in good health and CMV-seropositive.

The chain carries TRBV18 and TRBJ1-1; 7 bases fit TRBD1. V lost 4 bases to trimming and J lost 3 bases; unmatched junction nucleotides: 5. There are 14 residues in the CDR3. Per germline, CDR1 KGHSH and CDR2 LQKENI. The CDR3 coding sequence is TGTGCCAGCTCACTAGCCGGGACAGACACTGAAGCTTTCTTT. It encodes CASSLAGTDTEAFF.

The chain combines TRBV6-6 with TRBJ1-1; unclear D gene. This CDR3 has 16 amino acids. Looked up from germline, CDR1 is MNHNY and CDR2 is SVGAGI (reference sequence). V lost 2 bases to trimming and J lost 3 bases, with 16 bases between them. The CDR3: CASSYLGFPEDTEAFF. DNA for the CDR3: TGTGCCAGCAGTTACCTCGGGTTCCCCGAAGACACTGAAGCTTTCTTT.

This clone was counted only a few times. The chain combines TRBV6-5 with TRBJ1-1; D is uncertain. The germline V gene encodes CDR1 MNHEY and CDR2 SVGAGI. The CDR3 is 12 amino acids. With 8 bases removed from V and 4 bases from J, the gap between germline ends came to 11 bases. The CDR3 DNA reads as TGTGCCAGCGGGAGGGAGGGCACTGAAGCTTTCTTT. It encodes CASGREGTEAFF.

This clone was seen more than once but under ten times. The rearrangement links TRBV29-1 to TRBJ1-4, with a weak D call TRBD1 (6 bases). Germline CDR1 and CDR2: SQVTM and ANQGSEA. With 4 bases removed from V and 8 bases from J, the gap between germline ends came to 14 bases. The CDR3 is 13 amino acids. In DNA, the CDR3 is TGCAGCGTTGGCCCGGGGGGGCCGGAAAAACTGTTTTTT. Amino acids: CSVGPGGPEKLFF.

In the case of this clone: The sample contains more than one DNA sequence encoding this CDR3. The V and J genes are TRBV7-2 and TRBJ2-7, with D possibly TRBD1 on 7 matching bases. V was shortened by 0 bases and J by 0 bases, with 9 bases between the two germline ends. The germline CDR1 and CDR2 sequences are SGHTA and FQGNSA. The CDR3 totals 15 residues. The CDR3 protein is CASSLARDSSYEQYF. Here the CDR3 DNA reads TGTGCCAGCAGCTTAGCGCGGGACAGCTCCTACGAGCAGTACTTC. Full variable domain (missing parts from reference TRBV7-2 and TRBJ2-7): GAGVSQSPSNKVTEKGKDVELRCDPISGHTALYWYRQSLGQGLEFLIYFQGNSAPDKSGLPSDRFSAERTGGSVSTLTIQRTQQEDSAVYLCASSLARDSSYEQYFGPGTRLTVT.

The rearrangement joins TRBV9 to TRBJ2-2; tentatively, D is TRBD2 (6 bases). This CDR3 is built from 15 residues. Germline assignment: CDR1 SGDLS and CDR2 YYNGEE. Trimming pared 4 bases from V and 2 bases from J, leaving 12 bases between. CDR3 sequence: CASSQTGDNTGELFF. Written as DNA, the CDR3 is TGTGCCAGCAGCCAAACGGGGGACAACACCGGGGAGCTGTTTTTT.

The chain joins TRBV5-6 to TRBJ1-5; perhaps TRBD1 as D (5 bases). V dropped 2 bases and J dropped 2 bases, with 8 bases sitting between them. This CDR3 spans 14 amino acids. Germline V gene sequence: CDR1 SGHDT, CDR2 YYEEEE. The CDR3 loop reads CASSFGRGNQPQHF. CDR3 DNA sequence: TGTGCCAGCAGCTTCGGCAGGGGCAATCAGCCCCAGCATTTT.

The CDR3 region is CASSFGRGLSYEQYF. CDR3 DNA: TGTGCCAGCAGCTTCGGACGGGGACTCTCCTACGAGCAGTACTTC. This chain connects TRBV11-3 to TRBJ2-7; TRBD2 might be the D (6 bases). The germline gives CDR1 SGHNT, CDR2 YENEEA. Trimming removed 3 bases at V and 0 bases at J, with 12 bases between. The CDR3 is made up of 15 amino acids.

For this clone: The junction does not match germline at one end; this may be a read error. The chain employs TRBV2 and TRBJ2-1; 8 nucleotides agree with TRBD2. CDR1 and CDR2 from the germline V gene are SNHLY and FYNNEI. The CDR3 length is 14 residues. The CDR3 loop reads CASREGLASNEQFF. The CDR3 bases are TGTGCCAGCAGAGAAGGACTAGCCAGCAATGAGCAGTTCTTC.

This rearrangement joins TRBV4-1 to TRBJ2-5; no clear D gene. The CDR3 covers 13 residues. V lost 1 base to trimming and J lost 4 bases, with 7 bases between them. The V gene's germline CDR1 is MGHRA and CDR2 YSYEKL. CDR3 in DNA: TGCGCCAGCAGCCAAGCCCTGCGAGAGACCCAGTACTTC. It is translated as CASSQALRETQYF.

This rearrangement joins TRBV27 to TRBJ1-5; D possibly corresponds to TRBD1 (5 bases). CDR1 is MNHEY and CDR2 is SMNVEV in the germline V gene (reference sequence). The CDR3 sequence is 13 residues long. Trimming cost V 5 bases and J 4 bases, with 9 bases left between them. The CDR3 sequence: CASSLQGNQPQHF. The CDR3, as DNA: TGTGCCAGCAGTCTGCAGGGAAATCAGCCCCAGCATTTT.

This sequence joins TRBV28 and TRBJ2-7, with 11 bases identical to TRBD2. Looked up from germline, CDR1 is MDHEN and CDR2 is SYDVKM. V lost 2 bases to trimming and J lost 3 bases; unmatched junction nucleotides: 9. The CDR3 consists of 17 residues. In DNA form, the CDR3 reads TGTGCCAGCAGTTTACTATATAGCGGGAGGGCCGACTACGAGCAGTACTTC. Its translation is CASSLLYSGRADYEQYF.

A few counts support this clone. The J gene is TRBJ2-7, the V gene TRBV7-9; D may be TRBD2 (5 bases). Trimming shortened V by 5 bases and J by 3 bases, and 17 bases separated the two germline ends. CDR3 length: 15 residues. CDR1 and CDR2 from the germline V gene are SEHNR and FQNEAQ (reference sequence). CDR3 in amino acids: CASSPQLAAGYEQYF. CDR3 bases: TGTGCCAGCAGCCCCCAGTTGGCGGCGGGCTACGAGCAGTACTTC.

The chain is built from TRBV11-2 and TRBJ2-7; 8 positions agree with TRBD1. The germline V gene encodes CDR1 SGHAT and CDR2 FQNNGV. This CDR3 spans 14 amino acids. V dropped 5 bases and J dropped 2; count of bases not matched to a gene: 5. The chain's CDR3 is CASSGRDRTYEQYF. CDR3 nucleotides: TGTGCCAGCAGCGGCCGGGACAGGACCTACGAGCAGTACTTC.